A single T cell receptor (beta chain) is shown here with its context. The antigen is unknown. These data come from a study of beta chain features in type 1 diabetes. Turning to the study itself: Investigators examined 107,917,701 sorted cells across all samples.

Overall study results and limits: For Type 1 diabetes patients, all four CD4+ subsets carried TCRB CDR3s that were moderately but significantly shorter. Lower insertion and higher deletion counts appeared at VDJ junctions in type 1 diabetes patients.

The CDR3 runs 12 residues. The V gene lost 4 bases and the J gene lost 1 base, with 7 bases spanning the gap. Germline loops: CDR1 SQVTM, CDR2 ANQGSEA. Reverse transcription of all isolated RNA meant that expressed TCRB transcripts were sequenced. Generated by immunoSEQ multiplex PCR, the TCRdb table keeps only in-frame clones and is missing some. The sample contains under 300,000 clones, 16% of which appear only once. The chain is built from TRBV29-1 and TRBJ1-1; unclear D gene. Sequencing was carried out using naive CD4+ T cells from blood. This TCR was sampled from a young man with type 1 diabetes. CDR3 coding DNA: TGCAGCGTTGCCAGGAGGAACACTGAAGCTTTCTTT. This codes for CSVARRNTEAFF.